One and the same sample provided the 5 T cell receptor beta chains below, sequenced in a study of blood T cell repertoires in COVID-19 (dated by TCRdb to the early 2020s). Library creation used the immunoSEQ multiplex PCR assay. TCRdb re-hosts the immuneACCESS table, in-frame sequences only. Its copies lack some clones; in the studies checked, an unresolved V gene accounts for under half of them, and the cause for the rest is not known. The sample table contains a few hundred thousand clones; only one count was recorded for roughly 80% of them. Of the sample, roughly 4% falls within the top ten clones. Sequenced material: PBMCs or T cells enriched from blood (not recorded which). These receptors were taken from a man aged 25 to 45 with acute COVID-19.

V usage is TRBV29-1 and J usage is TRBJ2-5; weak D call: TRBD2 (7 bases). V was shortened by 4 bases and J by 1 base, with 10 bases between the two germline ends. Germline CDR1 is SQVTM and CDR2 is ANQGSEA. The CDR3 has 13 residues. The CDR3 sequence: CSVGGGGQETQYF. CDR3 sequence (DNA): TGCAGCGTTGGGGGAGGGGGCCAAGAGACCCAGTACTTC.

The CDR3 is CATSDSRQGNNEQFF. The CDR3 DNA reads TGTGCCACCAGTGATTCCCGACAGGGAAACAATGAGCAGTTCTTC. The V and J genes are TRBV24-1 and TRBJ2-1; 7 bases align to TRBD1. Trimming removed 2 bases from V and 5 bases from J; junction bases left unmatched: 5. Looked up from germline, CDR1 is KGHDR and CDR2 is SFDVKD. This CDR3 spans 15 amino acids.

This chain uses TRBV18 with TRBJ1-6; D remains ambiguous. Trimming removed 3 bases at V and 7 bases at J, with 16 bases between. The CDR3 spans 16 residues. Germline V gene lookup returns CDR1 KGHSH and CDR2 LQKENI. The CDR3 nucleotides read TGTGCCAGCTCACCTGCCGAAAGGAGCGGAAATTCACCCCTCCACTTT. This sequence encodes CASSPAERSGNSPLHF.

Here the CDR3 DNA reads TGTGCCAGCAGCCCCGGACTAGCGGGGGCCCACGAGCAGTACGTC. This encodes CASSPGLAGAHEQYV. The chain couples TRBV11-2 to TRBJ2-7; 13 bases agree with TRBD2. The CDR3 has 15 amino acids. J lost 5 bases, V lost 5 bases, and 6 bases had no gene match. CDR1 and CDR2 (germline): SGHAT, FQNNGV.

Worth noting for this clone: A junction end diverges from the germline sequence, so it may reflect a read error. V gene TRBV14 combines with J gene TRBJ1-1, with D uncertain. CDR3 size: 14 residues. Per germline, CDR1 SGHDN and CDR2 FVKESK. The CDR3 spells CASSEEVTGTEAFF. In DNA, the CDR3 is TGTGCCAGCAGCGAAGAGGTCACGGGGACTGAAGCTTTCTTT.